The entry below gives a single T cell receptor (beta chain) sequence along with its context. This clone's antigen is unknown. The input lacks base qualities; no much larger clone sits a single base away. CD8 naive samples were CD45RO-negative cells positively selected for CCR7, giving a CD45RA+CCR7+ population that excluded TemRA cells. Donors were healthy HIV-negative adults with no recently reported acute infections or vaccinations. Only Caucasian adults living in Nashville, Tennessee, USA were represented among the donors. Blood was collected by leukapheresis, and PBMCs were isolated by Ficoll-Histopaque density gradient centrifugation and then cryopreserved in liquid nitrogen vapor phase. Analytical flow cytometry was used to check the purity and quantity of each magnetically sorted T cell population. From each sorted fraction, genomic DNA was isolated and quantified by UV absorbance on a Nanodrop 2000c.

These data come from a study of shared clonotypes between healthy human individuals (dated by TCRdb to 2018 to 2020). Regarding the research as a whole: Two women and a few men aged 18 to 49 years were included in the cohort. For each donor, three plates each were used for CD4 naive and CD4 memory, two plates were used for CD8 naive, and one plate was used for CD8 memory. Libraries were prepared and TCR repertoires were sequenced by different laboratories using diverse techniques, in order to increase sequencing depth and limit assay-specific biases. Leukapheresis yielded between about 0.94 and 8.9 billion PBMCs per donor. To estimate repertoire size and how much clonotypes are shared between individuals, the study performed deep sequencing of blood TCR repertoires from a handful of healthy adults.

Using the deep immunoSEQ assay, TCR CDR3 regions were amplified from genomic DNA by multiplex PCR. Extracted genomic DNA from each cell subset was spread evenly across all wells of several immunoSEQ 96-well plates, with each plate serving as a replicate. For sorted subsets, each replicate PCR was loaded with approximately 0.2 ug genomic DNA, equivalent to some 27,000 T cell genomes. Purified libraries were quantified with a Qubit 3.0 fluorometer, sized on a Bioanalyzer 2100, and re-quantified with the KAPA Library Quantification kit. Each immunoSEQ 96-well plate was sequenced on its own single-read 150-cycle Illumina NextSeq 550 flow cell. In the original analysis: Because the immunoSEQ output held only junctional sequences and lacked quality scores, the filtering could not match the filtering applied to full-length reads. To assign V/J genes and CDR3, sequences were annotated against IMGT germline references using PyIR, a Python wrapper for IgBLAST v1.9. Reads with weak V/J assignments (E-value above 1e-6), missing CDR3, stop codons, out-of-frame junctions, or ambiguous translated residues were removed. A V3J clonotype was defined by an identical inferred V gene, J gene, and CDR3 amino acid sequence. To compute the percentage overlap between repertoires, the number of shared unique clonotypes was divided by the size of the smaller repertoire. Richness of each repertoire was evaluated using RTK rarefaction, the Chao1 estimator, and Recon v2.1 estimates of unobserved clonotypes. Generation probabilities for all TCRbeta clonotypes obtained by the gDNA method from four donors were computed using OLGA. TCRdb obtained this table from immuneACCESS and retained in-frame rearrangements with V and J assigned. These tables miss some clones; where compared with another copy, unresolved V genes account for less than half of the shortfall, and the remainder is unexplained. V, J and clone size were drawn from that table, and D and trimming were deduced from the DNA. The sample has about 2.1 million clones on record, around 93% of them singletons. The ten largest make up 1.7% of the sample.

Points the paper makes about the study in general: Pairwise subsampling led to the expectation that sequencing depth would affect the degree of clonotype sharing among donors. Rarefaction of sorted-subset datasets indicated incomplete sequencing despite the large sequencing depth. Sharing across a few donors was observed for about 5% of naive CD4, 3.5% of naive CD8, about 2.3% of memory CD4, and approximately 0.41% of memory CD8 clonotypes. Sampling was limited to blood, and TCR repertoires in tissue likely differ from TCR repertoires in blood. Naive subsets generally had larger estimated clonotype richness than memory subsets did. The genetic and exposure-history diversity represented was limited by the small number of donors. Clonotypes shared by all four sorted-subset donors showed higher generation probabilities than non-shared clonotypes.

From the germline V gene (reference sequence), CDR1 is LNHDA and CDR2 is SQIVND. V loses 6 bases, J loses 0 bases, and the germline ends lie 14 bases apart. Taken from cysteine to phenylalanine, the CDR3 has 15 residues. Only the CDR3 DNA is retained, 45 bases long and in frame from the first base. Input material: naive CD8+ T cells from PBMCs. Taken with the paper, the label for cell subset or site translates to: CD45RA+CCR7+. The TCR sequence derives from a young man in good health. Some clones in this sample may be carry-over from other donors' samples. Rearrangement joined TRBV19 to TRBJ1-1, and possibly TRBD1, on 5 matching bases. The CDR3 here reads CASSSRQNMNTEAFF. In nucleotides, the sequence is TGTGCCAGTAGCTCGCGACAGAACATGAACACTGAAGCTTTCTTT.